One TCR beta chain is described in this entry. The target antigen is unknown. Germline CDR1 and CDR2: LNHDA and SQIVND (reference sequence). V gave up 2 bases and J gave up 0 bases, with 7 bases separating them. The length of the CDR3 is 14 residues. This specimen comes from a study of T cell responses to AZD1222 COVID-19 vaccine. Looking at the study overall: Timing groups of about 4 and about 12 weeks for second doses were pooled. General observations from the study: Among those given AZD1222, only five or six were seropositive at baseline. Targets within unmutated variant regions were reportedly found for nearly half of spike-specific TCRs.

Sequencing was performed with immunoSEQ multiplex PCR; in TCRdb, only in-frame clones are kept and a portion is missing. The repertoire holds roughly 150,000 clones, with roughly nine tenths as singletons. The receptor comes from an adult in good health. The genes are TRBV19 and TRBJ1-2; no reliable D call. This material consisted of peripheral blood, taken on day 0 of AZD1222 vaccination. The DNA of the CDR3 is TGTGCCAGTAGTATATGGGTCGCTAACTATGGCTACACCTTC. It specifies CASSIWVANYGYTF.